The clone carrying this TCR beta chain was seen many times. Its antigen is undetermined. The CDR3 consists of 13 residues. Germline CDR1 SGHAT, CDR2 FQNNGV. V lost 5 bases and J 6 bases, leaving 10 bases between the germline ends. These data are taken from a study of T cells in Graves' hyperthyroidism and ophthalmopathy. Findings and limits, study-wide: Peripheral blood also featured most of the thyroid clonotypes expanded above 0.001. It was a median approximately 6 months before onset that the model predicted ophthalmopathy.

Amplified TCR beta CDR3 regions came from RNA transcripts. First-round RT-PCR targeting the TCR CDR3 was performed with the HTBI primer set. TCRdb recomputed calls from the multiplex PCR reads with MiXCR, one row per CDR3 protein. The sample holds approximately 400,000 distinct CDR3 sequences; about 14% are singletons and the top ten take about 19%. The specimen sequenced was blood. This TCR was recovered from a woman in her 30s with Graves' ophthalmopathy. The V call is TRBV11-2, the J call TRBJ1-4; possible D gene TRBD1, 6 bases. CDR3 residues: CASSPRGDEKLFF. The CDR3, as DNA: TGTGCCAGCAGCCCCAGGGGTGATGAAAAACTGTTTTTT.